This record looks at one T cell receptor (beta chain) sequence and its context. The entry originates in a study of blood T cell repertoires in COVID-19. V was pared by 10 bases and J by 7 bases, with 13 bases between. CDR3 size: 11 residues. CDR1 is MNHEY, CDR2 SMNVEV, per germline (reference sequence). Using immunoSEQ multiplex PCR, the repertoire was profiled, and TCRdb retains in-frame clones only, with some absent. The sample yields roughly 100,000 clones, approximately 85% seen once. This receptor was identified in a man aged 50 to 59 with acute or convalescent COVID-19. Specimen: peripheral blood. The chain uses TRBV27 and TRBJ1-1, with D tentatively TRBD1 (6 bases). The CDR3 coding sequence is TGTGCCACTAGGGGGGGGAATGAAGCTTTCTTT. Encoded protein: CATRGGNEAFF.